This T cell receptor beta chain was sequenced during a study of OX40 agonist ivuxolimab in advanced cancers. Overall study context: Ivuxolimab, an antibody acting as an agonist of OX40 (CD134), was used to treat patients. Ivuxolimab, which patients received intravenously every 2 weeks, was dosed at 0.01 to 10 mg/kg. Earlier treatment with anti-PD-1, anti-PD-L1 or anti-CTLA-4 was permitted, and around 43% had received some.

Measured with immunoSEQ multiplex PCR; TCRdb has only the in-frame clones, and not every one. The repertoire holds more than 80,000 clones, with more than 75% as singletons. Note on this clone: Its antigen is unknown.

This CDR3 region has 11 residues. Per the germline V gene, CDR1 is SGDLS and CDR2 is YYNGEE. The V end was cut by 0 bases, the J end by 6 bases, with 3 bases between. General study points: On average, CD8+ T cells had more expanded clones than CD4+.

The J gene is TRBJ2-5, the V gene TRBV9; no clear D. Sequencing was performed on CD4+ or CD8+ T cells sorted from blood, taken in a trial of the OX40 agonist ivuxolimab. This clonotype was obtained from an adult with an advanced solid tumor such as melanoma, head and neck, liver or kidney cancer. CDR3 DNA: TGTGCCAGCAGCGTAGGCCAGACCCAGTACTTC. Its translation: CASSVGQTQYF.